The 5 T cell receptor beta chains reported below all come from one sample, sequenced in a study of response to subunit inactivated influenza vaccine. A single record per CDR3 protein comes from TCRdb applying MiXCR to the RT-PCR reads. The data contain 500,000 to 600,000 distinct CDR3 sequences, more than 15% of them singletons. The sample consisted of CD4+ T cells sorted from PBMCs, taken approximately 25 months after vaccination. Source of these receptors: a man between 50 and 69 years old who received an inactivated influenza vaccine.

The V call is TRBV3-1, the J call TRBJ2-1, with D hard to call. This CDR3 is built from 14 residues. V was pared by 1 base and J by 7 bases, with 11 bases between. The V gene's germline CDR1 is LGHDT and CDR2 YNNKEL (reference sequence). DNA of the CDR3: TGTGCCAGCAGCCAAGGGGGATTTAGAAATGAGCAGTTCTTC. This encodes CASSQGGFRNEQFF.

This clonotype was picked up a small number of times. The rearrangement joins TRBV12-3 or TRBV12-4 to TRBJ2-7; TRBD1 might be the D (6 bases). Trimming removed 2 bases from V and 2 bases from J, with 16 bases in between. The CDR3 consists of 16 residues. In DNA form, the CDR3 reads TGTGCCAGCAGTTTATTAAGTTGGGACACGACCTACGAGCAGTACTTC. Its translation is CASSLLSWDTTYEQYF.

This clonotype was counted ten times or more. V usage is TRBV3-1 and J usage is TRBJ2-3; D could derive from TRBD1 or TRBD2 (5 bases each). Germline assignment: CDR1 LGHDT and CDR2 YNNKEL (reference sequence). V was shortened by 0 bases and J by 1 base, with 8 bases between the two germline ends. The CDR3 extends over 15 amino acids. This chain's CDR3 is CASSQDGARTDTQYF. In nucleotides, the CDR3 is TGTGCCAGCAGCCAAGACGGGGCCCGCACAGATACGCAGTATTTT.

The gene calls are TRBV15 and TRBJ2-1; 8 bases fit TRBD1. The CDR3 is made up of 16 amino acids. V gave up 1 base and J gave up 6 bases; unmatched junction bases: 8. The germline V gene has CDR1 LNHNV and CDR2 YYDKDF (reference sequence). As DNA, the CDR3 is TGTGCCACCAGCAGAGCCCCCGGGACAGGTGTCAATGAGCAGTTCTTC. Its protein product is CATSRAPGTGVNEQFF.

This clonotype came up many times. This chain links TRBV20-1 with TRBJ2-7, with 7 bases fitting TRBD1. The CDR3 loop spans 12 amino acids. The J segment lost 5 bases and the V segment lost 4 bases, leaving 5 bases of the junction unmatched. Germline CDR1 is DFQATT and CDR2 is SNEGSKA (reference sequence). This CDR3 is CSAKRQGDEQYF. The CDR3 DNA reads TGCAGTGCTAAAAGACAGGGAGACGAGCAGTACTTC.